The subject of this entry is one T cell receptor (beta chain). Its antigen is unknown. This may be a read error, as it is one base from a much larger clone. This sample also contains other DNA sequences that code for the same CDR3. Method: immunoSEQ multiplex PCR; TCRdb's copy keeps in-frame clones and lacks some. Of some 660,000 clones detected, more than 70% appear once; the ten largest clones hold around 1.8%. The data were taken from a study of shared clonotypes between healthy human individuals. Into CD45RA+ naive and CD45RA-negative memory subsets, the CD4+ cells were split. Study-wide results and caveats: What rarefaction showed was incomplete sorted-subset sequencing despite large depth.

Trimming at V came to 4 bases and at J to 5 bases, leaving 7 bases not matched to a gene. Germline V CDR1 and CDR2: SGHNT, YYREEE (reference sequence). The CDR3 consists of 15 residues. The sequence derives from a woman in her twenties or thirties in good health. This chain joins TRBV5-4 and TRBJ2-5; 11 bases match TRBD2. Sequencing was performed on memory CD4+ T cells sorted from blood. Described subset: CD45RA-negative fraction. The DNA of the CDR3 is TGTGCCAGCAGCGTAGCGGGAGGGCCGGGGGAGACCCAGTACTTC. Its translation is CASSVAGGPGETQYF.